One and the same sample provided the 22 T cell receptor beta chains below, sequenced in a study of neurological immune-mediated disorders. TCRdb recomputed calls from the 5' RACE reads with MiXCR, one row per CDR3 protein. The top ten hold approximately 6.9% of the sample, which has more than 35,000 distinct CDR3 sequences, around 10% seen once. The sequenced sample consisted of PBMCs. The receptors come from a woman in her 30s with HTLV-1-associated myelopathy (HAM/TSP).

The gene calls are TRBV5-1 and TRBJ2-3; 15 positions match TRBD2. Germline trimming cut 0 bases from V and 2 bases from J; bases unmatched to any gene: 13. Germline values: CDR1 SGHRS, CDR2 YFSETQ. This CDR3 is built from 21 residues. CDR3 bases: TGCGCCAGCAGCTTGGGGTCGGTGGGACTAGCGGGGGGTCCTCACACAGATACGCAGTATTTT. Its protein product is CASSLGSVGLAGGPHTDTQYF.

This clonotype was observed many times. The chain recombines TRBV20-1 with TRBJ2-1; D perhaps matches TRBD1 (6 bases). Germline V CDR1 and CDR2: DFQATT, SNEGSKA (reference sequence). The CDR3 is made up of 16 amino acids. The V end was cut by 5 bases, the J end by 4 bases, with 21 bases between. Written as DNA, the CDR3 is TGCAGTGCTCATACACCCGGACAGTCCCCATACAATGAGCAGTTCTTC. It encodes CSAHTPGQSPYNEQFF.

This clonotype was picked up many times. The chain is built from TRBV5-5 and TRBJ1-2; a weak D match, TRBD1 (6 bases). Trimming took 2 bases from V and 7 from J, leaving 12 bases between them. CDR1 SGHKS and CDR2 YYEKEE come from the germline V gene (reference sequence). The CDR3 runs to 13 residues. This CDR3 is CASSLSSQGGYTF. The CDR3 nucleotides are TGTGCCAGCAGCTTATCTTCACAGGGTGGCTACACCTTC.

This clonotype was recorded many times. The chain links TRBV2 to TRBJ2-4; D not certain. The V and J ends lost 2 bases and 5 bases respectively, with 13 bases between them. This CDR3 has 15 residues. Germline V lookup: CDR1 SNHLY, CDR2 FYNNEI. DNA for the CDR3: TGTGCCAGCAGTGAATGGGCGAACGGTGAAAACATTCAGTACTTC. Protein product: CASSEWANGENIQYF.

This clonotype was seen at least ten times. The J gene is TRBJ1-1, the V gene TRBV5-1; possible D gene TRBD1, 5 bases. There are 14 residues in the CDR3. The germline V gene encodes CDR1 SGHRS and CDR2 YFSETQ. Trimming stripped 4 bases from V and 8 bases from J, with 18 bases between. CDR3 protein: CASSLDGTAAEAFF. The CDR3, as DNA: TGCGCCAGCAGCCTAGACGGGACGGCCGCAGAAGCTTTCTTT.

This clonotype was found many times. The chain has TRBV20-1 and TRBJ1-6, with TRBD1 matching 8 bases. This CDR3 comprises 16 residues. CDR1 is DFQATT and CDR2 is SNEGSKA in the germline V gene (reference sequence). Trimming removed 3 bases from V and 7 bases from J; junction bases left unmatched: 11. The CDR3 DNA sequence: TGCAGTGCTAGTACGGCAGGGGGCGCGGGGAATTCACCCCTCCACTTT. Translated: CSASTAGGAGNSPLHF.

This clonotype was seen repeatedly, ten times or more. V gene TRBV29-1 combines with J gene TRBJ2-4; perhaps D is TRBD1 or TRBD2 (5 bases each). V lost 6 bases and J lost 0, with 15 bases in between. Looked up from germline, CDR1 is SQVTM and CDR2 is ANQGSEA. This CDR3 has 15 amino acids. CDR3 loop: CSVQDGALAKNIQYF. CDR3 nucleotides: TGCAGCGTCCAAGACGGGGCTCTAGCCAAAAACATTCAGTACTTC.

This clonotype was detected many times. V usage is TRBV5-1 and J usage is TRBJ1-2; D perhaps matches TRBD1 (6 bases). Looked up from germline, CDR1 is SGHRS and CDR2 is YFSETQ. V was pared by 6 bases and J by 8 bases, with 17 bases between. The CDR3 is 13 amino acids. The CDR3 DNA reads as TGCGCCAGCACCGCCGAATCAGGGGTCGGCTACACCTTC. This sequence encodes CASTAESGVGYTF.

This clonotype was picked up many times. This sequence joins TRBV20-1 and TRBJ2-3; 7 bases match TRBD1. Germline lookup yields CDR1 DFQATT and CDR2 SNEGSKA (reference sequence). This CDR3 is built from 15 residues. The ends lost 6 bases at V and 2 bases at J; junction bases unmatched: 11. The CDR3 loop reads CSAHRQGPTTDTQYF. The CDR3 DNA is TGCAGTGCACACCGACAGGGTCCCACCACAGATACGCAGTATTTT.

This rearrangement joins TRBV5-1 to TRBJ2-7; D is undetermined. The CDR3 spans 11 residues. Germline assignment: CDR1 SGHRS and CDR2 YFSETQ. Trimming cost V 3 bases and J 5 bases, with 6 bases left between them. CDR3 in DNA: TGCGCCAGCAGCTACCTAAACGAGCAGTACTTC. Protein: CASSYLNEQYF.

There are many counts of this clonotype. The chain carries TRBV20-1 and TRBJ1-1; D unresolved. Trimming took 3 bases from V and 0 from J, leaving 8 bases between them. The V gene's germline CDR1 is DFQATT and CDR2 SNEGSKA (reference sequence). The CDR3 spans 13 residues. The CDR3 spells CSARRSVNTEAFF. The CDR3 DNA reads as TGCAGTGCTAGGAGATCTGTGAACACTGAAGCTTTCTTT.

This clonotype was counted ten times or more. The rearrangement uses TRBV5-1 and TRBJ2-3, with 9 positions matching TRBD1. This CDR3 comprises 15 residues. Looked up from germline, CDR1 is SGHRS and CDR2 is YFSETQ. Losses at the gene ends were 2 bases for V and 6 bases for J; bases not matched to a gene: 7. CDR3 in amino acids: CASSFSGQGRDTQYF. As DNA, the CDR3 is TGCGCCAGCAGCTTCTCAGGACAGGGGAGGGATACGCAGTATTTT. Drawing the rest from reference TRBV5-1 and TRBJ2-3, the complete variable domain is KAGVTQTPRYLIKTRGQQVTLSCSPISGHRSVSWYQQTPGQGLQFLFEYFSETQRNKGNFPGRFSGRQFSNSRSEMNVSTLELGDSALYLCASSFSGQGRDTQYFGPGTRLTVL.

Ten or more counts support this clonotype. The chain joins TRBV5-1 to TRBJ2-2, with 7 bases fitting TRBD1. The germline V gene has CDR1 SGHRS and CDR2 YFSETQ. V shed 4 bases and J 5 bases; nucleotides not matched to a gene: 8. This CDR3 comprises 15 residues. The CDR3 loop reads CASSPGTVWTGELFF. Here the CDR3 DNA reads TGCGCCAGCAGCCCCGGGACAGTTTGGACCGGGGAGCTGTTTTTT.

V usage is TRBV27 and J usage is TRBJ1-5, with D tentatively TRBD1 (6 bases). Trimming took off 5 bases at V and 7 bases at J, with 21 bases between the two ends. This CDR3 has 16 amino acids. The germline gives CDR1 MNHEY, CDR2 SMNVEV (reference sequence). In nucleotides, the CDR3 is TGTGCCAGCAGTAAAACCACAGGGTCCGCATTGCAGCCCCAGCATTTT. Encoded protein: CASSKTTGSALQPQHF.

Many counts were recorded for this clonotype. The chain recombines TRBV7-9 with TRBJ1-4, with TRBD1 as a possible D gene (6 bases). Between the trimmed V and J ends, which lost 5 bases and 8 bases, there was a span of 15 bases. The V gene's germline CDR1 is SEHNR and CDR2 FQNEAQ (reference sequence). The CDR3 has 14 residues. CDR3 bases: TGTGCCAGCAGCCCGGACAGTAGAAGGGAAAAACTGTTTTTT. Translated: CASSPDSRREKLFF.

The chain links TRBV4-2 to TRBJ1-4; D is unresolved. The CDR3 sequence is 14 residues long. CDR1 is LGHNA and CDR2 is YNFKEQ in the germline V gene. Trimming shortened V by 0 bases and J by 7 bases, and 9 bases separated the two germline ends. CDR3 sequence reads: CASSQDKSFEKLFF. The DNA for the CDR3 is TGTGCCAGCAGCCAAGATAAGTCCTTTGAAAAACTGTTTTTT.

This clonotype showed up many times. This chain links TRBV5-6 with TRBJ2-2; D remains ambiguous. The CDR3 has 13 residues. From germline, CDR1 is SGHDT and CDR2 YYEEEE. Trimming pared 0 bases from V and 3 bases from J, leaving 3 bases between. The CDR3 nucleotides are TGTGCCAGCAGCTTGGGGGACACCGGGGAGCTGTTTTTT. Residues: CASSLGDTGELFF.

This clonotype showed up many times. The J gene is TRBJ1-5, the V gene TRBV5-5; D is perhaps TRBD1 (5 bases). This CDR3 region has 13 residues. CDR1 SGHKS and CDR2 YYEKEE come from the germline V gene (reference sequence). Trimming cost V 4 bases and J 5 bases, with 10 bases left between them. The CDR3 DNA reads TGTGCCAGCAGCCAGCAAGGGGATCAGCCCCAGCATTTT. It encodes CASSQQGDQPQHF.

This clonotype is termed medium-sized. V and J are TRBV29-1 and TRBJ1-1, with 7 bases fitting TRBD1. CDR3 length: 14 amino acids. CDR1 is SQVTM, CDR2 ANQGSEA, per germline. The CDR3: CSVLRGQMNTEAFF. CDR3 sequence (DNA): TGCAGTGTCTTGAGGGGACAGATGAACACTGAAGCTTTCTTT.

Many counts were recorded for this clonotype. The chain is built from TRBV5-1 and TRBJ1-2; 7 bases are shared with TRBD1. CDR3 length: 18 residues. The germline V gene encodes CDR1 SGHRS and CDR2 YFSETQ. Trimming at V came to 0 bases and at J to 1 base, leaving 12 bases not matched to a gene. The CDR3 bases are TGCGCCAGCAGCTTGGAAGTCCCGGGACAGTCACTTAACTATGGCTACACCTTC. Protein sequence: CASSLEVPGQSLNYGYTF.

This clonotype was counted ten times or more. The chain recombines TRBV2 with TRBJ1-5; 8 bases line up with TRBD1. From germline, CDR1 is SNHLY and CDR2 FYNNEI. The CDR3 runs 16 residues. V shed 1 base, J shed 4 bases, and the junction held 6 bases outside the gene matches. The CDR3 is CASSEEGRGLNQPQHF. CDR3 in DNA: TGTGCCAGCAGTGAAGAGGGCAGGGGGCTAAATCAGCCCCAGCATTTT.

This clonotype was observed a few times. The V call is TRBV20-1, the J call TRBJ2-1, with 8 nucleotides matching TRBD2. V dropped 2 bases and J dropped 0; count of bases not matched to a gene: 6. Looked up from germline, CDR1 is DFQATT and CDR2 is SNEGSKA (reference sequence). CDR3 length equals 16 residues. The CDR3 bases are TGCAGTGCTAGATCCCGGGGGGGGAGCTCCTACAATGAGCAGTTCTTC. It translates to CSARSRGGSSYNEQFF.